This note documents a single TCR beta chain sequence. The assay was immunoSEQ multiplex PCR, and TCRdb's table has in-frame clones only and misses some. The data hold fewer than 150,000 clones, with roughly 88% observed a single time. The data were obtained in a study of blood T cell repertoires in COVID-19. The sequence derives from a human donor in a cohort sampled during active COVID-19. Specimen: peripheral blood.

This CDR3 is CASSPGDFHEQYF. In nucleotides, the CDR3 is TGTGCCAGCAGCCCAGGGGATTTCCACGAGCAGTACTTC. The gene calls are TRBV7-9 and TRBJ2-7, with a tentative D call TRBD1 (6 bases). Trimming shortened V by 5 bases and J by 5 bases, and 13 bases separated the two germline ends. The length of the CDR3 is 13 residues. Per the germline V gene, CDR1 is SEHNR and CDR2 is FQNEAQ (reference sequence).